These T cell receptor beta chains were read from a single sample in a study of T cell repertoires in cytomegalovirus infection. TCRdb re-called the reads through MiXCR, storing one row per CDR3 protein. The table shows 400,000 to 550,000 distinct CDR3 sequences, with about 11% occurring only once. Source material: PBMCs. All receptors come from a human donor in good health (CMV status not recorded). Some clones in this sample may be carry-over from other donors' samples. Both conserved end residues are part of each CDR3. A D gene is named only where the DNA matches it firmly. A row's size may be missing; if present it is once, few, many or a size class.

len: 15
abundance: many
j_gene: TRBJ2-5
d_gene: -
v_gene: TRBV7-2
CDR3aa: CASILTGLDQETQYF
CDR3nt: TGTGCCAGCATCCTCACGGGACTCGACCAAGAGACCCAGTACTTC

len: 15
abundance: -
j_gene: TRBJ2-7
d_gene: -
v_gene: TRBV25-1
CDR3aa: CASSELSGSTYEQYF
CDR3nt: TGTGCCAGCAGTGAATTATCAGGGTCTACCTACGAGCAGTACTTC

len: 12
abundance: -
j_gene: TRBJ1-1
d_gene: -
v_gene: TRBV28
CDR3aa: CASSTGPREAFF
CDR3nt: TGTGCCAGCAGTACAGGGCCCAGGGAAGCTTTCTTT

len: 16
abundance: -
j_gene: TRBJ2-1
d_gene: -
v_gene: TRBV18
CDR3aa: CASSPPAGGPYNEQFF
CDR3nt: TGTGCCAGCTCACCACCGGCCGGAGGGCCCTACAATGAGCAGTTCTTC

len: 15
abundance: many
j_gene: TRBJ1-4
d_gene: -
v_gene: TRBV11-2
CDR3aa: CASSLQGLVNEKLFF
CDR3nt: TGTGCCAGCAGCCTTCAAGGTCTGGTAAATGAAAAACTGTTTTTT

len: 16
abundance: few
j_gene: TRBJ2-4
d_gene: TRBD1
v_gene: TRBV20-1
CDR3aa: CSAARQGRGAKNIQYF
CDR3nt: TGCAGTGCCGCCCGACAGGGAAGGGGAGCCAAAAACATTCAGTACTTC

len: 14
abundance: -
j_gene: TRBJ2-2
d_gene: -
v_gene: TRBV14
CDR3aa: CASSQDRVTGELFF
CDR3nt: TGTGCCAGCAGCCAAGACAGGGTTACCGGGGAGCTGTTTTTT

len: 14
abundance: -
j_gene: TRBJ2-7
d_gene: -
v_gene: TRBV18
CDR3aa: CASSPAGMSYEQYF
CDR3nt: TGTGCCAGCTCACCAGCAGGGATGTCCTACGAGCAGTACTTC

len: 16
abundance: many
j_gene: TRBJ2-1
d_gene: TRBD2
v_gene: TRBV7-7
CDR3aa: CASSLAGLAGDNEQFF
CDR3nt: TGTGCTAGCAGCTTAGCGGGACTAGCGGGGGACAATGAGCAGTTCTTC

len: 12
abundance: many
j_gene: TRBJ1-2
d_gene: -
v_gene: TRBV12-3/TRBV12-4
CDR3aa: CASSLSGSGYTF
CDR3nt: TGTGCCAGCAGTTTGTCGGGGTCTGGCTACACCTTC

len: 16
abundance: few
j_gene: TRBJ2-3
d_gene: TRBD2
v_gene: TRBV5-1
CDR3aa: CASSGSGTSGTDTQYF
CDR3nt: TGCGCCAGCAGCGGATCCGGGACTAGCGGCACAGATACGCAGTATTTT

len: 12
abundance: -
j_gene: TRBJ1-5
d_gene: -
v_gene: TRBV3-1
CDR3aa: CASSRLNQPQHF
CDR3nt: TGTGCCAGCAGCCGCCTTAATCAGCCCCAGCATTTT

len: 16
abundance: many
j_gene: TRBJ2-2
d_gene: TRBD2
v_gene: TRBV7-6
CDR3aa: CASSSRGGAGGGELFF
CDR3nt: TGTGCCAGCAGCTCGAGGGGAGGGGCAGGTGGCGGGGAGCTGTTTTTT

len: 14
abundance: many
j_gene: TRBJ2-2
d_gene: -
v_gene: TRBV12-3/TRBV12-4
CDR3aa: CASSFERRAGELFF
CDR3nt: TGTGCCAGCAGTTTTGAGCGGAGAGCCGGGGAGCTGTTTTTT

len: 15
abundance: many
j_gene: TRBJ2-1
d_gene: -
v_gene: TRBV29-1
CDR3aa: CSVVRALSSYNEQFF
CDR3nt: TGCAGCGTTGTCAGGGCTTTAAGCTCCTACAATGAGCAGTTCTTC

len: 14
abundance: few
j_gene: TRBJ2-5
d_gene: TRBD2
v_gene: TRBV5-1
CDR3aa: CASSLEWEGSTQYF
CDR3nt: TGCGCCAGCAGCTTGGAGTGGGAGGGGTCGACCCAGTACTTC

len: 15
abundance: many
j_gene: TRBJ1-2
d_gene: -
v_gene: TRBV5-6
CDR3aa: CASSMTGLANYGYTF
CDR3nt: TGTGCCAGCAGCATGACCGGATTAGCTAACTATGGCTACACCTTC

len: 19
abundance: many
j_gene: TRBJ1-2
d_gene: -
v_gene: TRBV7-9
CDR3aa: CASSHPLGGRRPTNYGYTF
CDR3nt: TGTGCCAGCAGCCACCCTCTGGGGGGGCGCCGACCAACTAACTATGGCTACACCTTC

len: 14
abundance: many
j_gene: TRBJ2-2
d_gene: -
v_gene: TRBV24-1
CDR3aa: CATSSGANTGELFF
CDR3nt: TGTGCCACCAGCTCAGGGGCGAACACCGGGGAGCTGTTTTTT

len: 15
abundance: many
j_gene: TRBJ2-7
d_gene: -
v_gene: TRBV4-1
CDR3aa: CASSQDRSRGARQYF
CDR3nt: TGCGCCAGCAGCCAAGATAGGAGTAGGGGCGCGAGGCAGTACTTC

len: 16
abundance: many
j_gene: TRBJ2-7
d_gene: -
v_gene: TRBV7-9
CDR3aa: CASSSFGQRMSYEQYF
CDR3nt: TGTGCCAGCAGCTCATTCGGACAGCGGATGTCCTACGAGCAGTACTTC

len: 15
abundance: many
j_gene: TRBJ2-7
d_gene: -
v_gene: TRBV6-6
CDR3aa: CASSSGGQFSYEQYF
CDR3nt: TGTGCCAGCAGTTCCGGAGGACAGTTCTCCTACGAGCAGTACTTC

len: 15
abundance: few
j_gene: TRBJ2-7
d_gene: TRBD2
v_gene: TRBV7-3
CDR3aa: CASSPTSGGNYEQYF
CDR3nt: TGTGCCAGCAGTCCTACTAGCGGGGGTAACTACGAGCAGTACTTC

len: 11
abundance: -
j_gene: TRBJ1-4
d_gene: -
v_gene: TRBV20-1
CDR3aa: CSAVRGEKLFF
CDR3nt: TGCAGTGCTGTCCGGGGGGAAAAACTGTTTTTT

len: 19
abundance: few
j_gene: TRBJ2-2
d_gene: TRBD2
v_gene: TRBV3-1
CDR3aa: CASSHTGLAGGRGTGELFF
CDR3nt: TGTGCCAGCAGCCATACCGGACTAGCGGGGGGCCGGGGCACCGGGGAGCTGTTTTTT

len: 14
abundance: -
j_gene: TRBJ2-5
d_gene: TRBD2
v_gene: TRBV20-1
CDR3aa: CSAASGGEEETQYF
CDR3nt: TGCAGTGCTGCTAGCGGGGGGGAAGAAGAGACCCAGTACTTC

len: 16
abundance: many
j_gene: TRBJ2-1
d_gene: TRBD2
v_gene: TRBV7-8
CDR3aa: CASSLPGLAGGNEQFF
CDR3nt: TGTGCCAGCAGCTTACCGGGACTAGCGGGAGGTAATGAGCAGTTCTTC

len: 15
abundance: many
j_gene: TRBJ2-3
d_gene: TRBD2
v_gene: TRBV7-9
CDR3aa: CASSAPGLAGDTQYF
CDR3nt: TGTGCCAGCAGCGCCCCGGGACTAGCGGGAGATACGCAGTATTTT

len: 12
abundance: many
j_gene: TRBJ2-7
d_gene: -
v_gene: TRBV7-9
CDR3aa: CASSFAAHEQYF
CDR3nt: TGTGCCAGCAGCTTTGCAGCCCACGAGCAGTACTTC

len: 13
abundance: many
j_gene: TRBJ2-1
d_gene: -
v_gene: TRBV11-2
CDR3aa: CASSAQRIDEQFF
CDR3nt: TGTGCCAGCAGCGCCCAAAGGATTGATGAGCAGTTCTTC

len: 12
abundance: many
j_gene: TRBJ2-5
d_gene: -
v_gene: TRBV11-2
CDR3aa: CASSSNQETQYF
CDR3nt: TGTGCCAGCAGCTCCAACCAAGAGACCCAGTACTTC

len: 11
abundance: -
j_gene: TRBJ2-1
d_gene: -
v_gene: TRBV6-1
CDR3aa: CASSNGAPVVF
CDR3nt: TGTGCCAGCAGTAACGGGGCTCCCGTGGTCTTC

len: 17
abundance: -
j_gene: TRBJ2-3
d_gene: -
v_gene: TRBV12-5
CDR3aa: CASGFGPGGGFTDTQYF
CDR3nt: TGTGCTAGTGGTTTCGGCCCAGGGGGGGGTTTCACAGATACGCAGTATTTT

len: 12
abundance: few
j_gene: TRBJ2-2
d_gene: -
v_gene: TRBV6-2/TRBV6-3
CDR3aa: CASSTFTGELFF
CDR3nt: TGTGCCAGCAGTACCTTTACCGGGGAGCTGTTTTTT

len: 14
abundance: many
j_gene: TRBJ2-7
d_gene: -
v_gene: TRBV10-3
CDR3aa: CAISDGDGSYEQYF
CDR3nt: TGTGCCATCAGTGACGGGGACGGCTCCTACGAGCAGTACTTC

len: 16
abundance: many
j_gene: TRBJ2-3
d_gene: TRBD1
v_gene: TRBV5-6
CDR3aa: CASSSAEDRDLDTQYF
CDR3nt: TGTGCCAGCAGTTCGGCCGAGGACAGGGATCTAGATACGCAGTATTTT

len: 16
abundance: many
j_gene: TRBJ2-6
d_gene: -
v_gene: TRBV7-3
CDR3aa: CASSLSGADGANVLTF
CDR3nt: TGTGCCAGCAGCTTATCGGGGGCCGATGGGGCCAACGTCCTGACTTTC

len: 13
abundance: few
j_gene: TRBJ1-2
d_gene: -
v_gene: TRBV20-1
CDR3aa: CSVTGTEDYGYTF
CDR3nt: TGCAGTGTTACAGGAACGGAGGATTATGGCTACACCTTC

len: 12
abundance: many
j_gene: TRBJ1-2
d_gene: -
v_gene: TRBV11-2
CDR3aa: CASSLVRYGYTF
CDR3nt: TGTGCCAGCAGCTTAGTACGTTATGGCTACACCTTC

len: 16
abundance: many
j_gene: TRBJ1-4
d_gene: -
v_gene: TRBV5-1
CDR3aa: CASSRISGTRSEKLFF
CDR3nt: TGCGCCAGCAGCCGCATCTCCGGGACCCGGAGTGAAAAACTGTTTTTT